The 21 T cell receptor beta chains below were found in one sample sequenced in a study of cytomegalovirus exposure and HLA in healthy donors. This PCR relied on a set of 60 Vbeta primers and 13 Jbeta primers. The method was immunoSEQ multiplex PCR; TCRdb's version includes in-frame clones alone and lacks a portion of them. This sample has around 100,000 clones, with around 80% found just once. Specimen: PBMCs. Every receptor here comes from a man younger than 45 in good health and CMV-seronegative.

The chain is built from TRBV7-8 and TRBJ2-3; 11 bases are a match to TRBD2. The CDR3 is made up of 17 amino acids. Germline CDR1 and CDR2: SGHVS and FQNEAQ. The V segment lost 3 bases and the J segment 4 bases; nucleotides outside the gene matches: 9. The CDR3 spells CASSLAGLAVSPDTQYF. The CDR3 DNA follows: TGTGCCAGCAGCTTGGCGGGACTAGCGGTGTCTCCAGATACGCAGTATTTT.

This clone turned up a few times. The chain has TRBV5-6 and TRBJ2-7; no clear D gene. CDR3 size: 14 residues. Trimming removed 4 bases at V and 6 bases at J, with 17 bases between. Germline V gives CDR1 SGHDT, CDR2 YYEEEE. The CDR3 DNA reads as TGTGCCAGCAGCCCCACAATCCCCTCGTCCGAGCAGTACTTC. This gives the protein CASSPTIPSSEQYF.

The rearrangement uses TRBV7-9 and TRBJ2-7, with 7 bases fitting TRBD2. CDR1 and CDR2 from the germline V gene are SEHNR and FQNEAQ (reference sequence). Trimming at V came to 0 bases and at J to 6 bases, leaving 2 bases not matched to a gene. The CDR3 covers 13 residues. DNA for the CDR3: TGTGCCAGCAGCTTAGCGGGAGGGACCGAGCAGTACTTC. It encodes CASSLAGGTEQYF. Full variable domain (remainder filled in from reference TRBV7-9 and TRBJ2-7): DTGVSQNPRHKITKRGQNVTFRCDPISEHNRLYWYRQTLGQGPEFLTYFQNEAQLEKSRLLSDRFSAERPKGSFSTLEIQRTEQGDSAMYLCASSLAGGTEQYFGPGTRLTVT.

V and J are TRBV4-2 and TRBJ1-6; 7 nucleotides agree with TRBD1. Per germline, CDR1 LGHNA and CDR2 YNFKEQ. CDR3 size: 15 residues. V shed 2 bases, J shed 5 bases, and the junction held 3 bases outside the gene matches. In nucleotides, the CDR3 is TGTGCCAGCAGCCAACCAACAGGGGATAATTCACCCCTCCACTTT. Translated, it gives CASSQPTGDNSPLHF.

About this clone itself: Other nucleotide sequences from this sample produce the same CDR3. The chain recombines TRBV5-1 with TRBJ2-3; a weak D match, TRBD2 (6 bases). The CDR3 length is 15 residues. Germline-derived CDR1 and CDR2 are SGHRS and YFSETQ. Trimming pared 2 bases from V and 1 base from J, leaving 11 bases between. The CDR3 coding sequence is TGCGCCAGCAGCTTACGGGGGATGGGCACAGATACGCAGTATTTT. It encodes CASSLRGMGTDTQYF.

V is TRBV7-9 and J is TRBJ2-3; D uncertain. The DNA end is a closer match to TRBJ1-5, so the J assignment may be wrong. The CDR3 has 15 residues. Germline CDR1 and CDR2: SEHNR and FQNEAQ (reference sequence). The CDR3 coding sequence is TGTGCCAGCAGCTTAGGGGAAGCTAGCACAGATACGCAGCATTTT. Amino acid sequence: CASSLGEASTDTQHF.

The chain uses TRBV6-5 and TRBJ2-1, with TRBD2 identical over 14 bases. With 2 bases clipped from V and 4 bases from J, the junction kept 1 base outside the gene matches. This CDR3 has 16 amino acids. CDR1 is MNHEY and CDR2 is SVGAGI in the germline V gene. The CDR3 DNA follows: TGTGCCAGCAGTTACCGGACTAGCGGGAGGTACAATGAGCAGTTCTTC. Translation gives CASSYRTSGRYNEQFF.

V gene TRBV5-1 combines with J gene TRBJ1-2; D may be TRBD1 (5 bases). The V and J ends lost 0 bases and 8 bases respectively, with 11 bases between them. The CDR3 totals 13 residues. The germline V gene encodes CDR1 SGHRS and CDR2 YFSETQ. This chain's CDR3 is CASSLVQGVGYTF. The CDR3 DNA is TGCGCCAGCAGCTTGGTCCAGGGCGTAGGCTACACCTTC.

The chain recombines TRBV11-3 with TRBJ2-1, with D possibly being TRBD1 (6 bases). Germline values: CDR1 SGHNT, CDR2 YENEEA. The CDR3 loop spans 16 amino acids. Deletions cut 5 bases from V and 4 bases from J, with 18 bases between. CDR3 sequence reads: CASSPTRGGVYNEQFF. CDR3 coding DNA: TGTGCCAGCAGCCCAACCAGGGGTGGCGTTTACAATGAGCAGTTCTTC.

The chain recombines TRBV5-6 with TRBJ2-1; no firm D call. CDR1 is SGHDT, CDR2 YYEEEE, per germline. V lost 0 bases and J 6 bases, leaving 7 bases between the germline ends. CDR3 length: 13 residues. CDR3 nucleotides: TGTGCCAGCAGCTTGGCGGCAGGCAATGAGCAGTTCTTC. Residues: CASSLAAGNEQFF.

This chain uses TRBV19 with TRBJ1-5; no definite D call. The V and J ends lost 3 bases and 0 bases respectively, with 12 bases between them. Germline V gives CDR1 LNHDA, CDR2 SQIVND (reference sequence). This CDR3 has 16 amino acids. In DNA form, the CDR3 reads TGTGCCAGTAGTATGGCGGTTTTTTATAGCAATCAGCCCCAGCATTTT. Translated, it gives CASSMAVFYSNQPQHF.

In this sample, this clone turned up a few times. The CDR3, as DNA: TGTGCCAGCAGCTTCCGAGGGCGAAGGATGGATACTGAAGCTTTCTTT. Its translation is CASSFRGRRMDTEAFF. The rearrangement links TRBV5-4 to TRBJ1-1, with D unresolved. This CDR3 has 16 residues. Looked up from germline, CDR1 is SGHNT and CDR2 is YYREEE (reference sequence). Trimming cost V 2 bases and J 5 bases, with 19 bases left between them.

V and J are TRBV6-4 and TRBJ2-2; the match to TRBD2 covers 12 bases. The CDR3 sequence is 16 residues long. Germline lookup yields CDR1 MRHNA and CDR2 SNTAGT. Trimming removed 5 bases from V and 1 base from J; junction bases left unmatched: 2. In DNA form, the CDR3 reads TGTGCCAGCAGTCGACTAGCGGGAGTGAACACCGGGGAGCTGTTTTTT. Protein sequence: CASSRLAGVNTGELFF.

This chain joins TRBV2 and TRBJ2-2; possible D gene TRBD1, 6 bases. Trimming took off 1 base at V and 4 bases at J, with 10 bases between the two ends. The CDR3 loop spans 15 amino acids. Germline CDR1 and CDR2: SNHLY and FYNNEI. CDR3 DNA sequence: TGTGCCAGCAGTGAAGACAGGGAAGGCACCGGGGAGCTGTTTTTT. Its protein product is CASSEDREGTGELFF.

In its sample, this clone was seen once. This chain links TRBV10-3 with TRBJ1-1; no clear D. The germline CDR1 and CDR2 sequences are ENHRY and SYGVKD. V was clipped by 5 bases and J by 12 bases, with 13 bases between them. CDR3 size: 11 residues. This chain's CDR3 is CAISTVIETFF. The CDR3 DNA sequence: TGTGCCATCAGTACAGTGATAGAAACTTTCTTT.

The rearrangement links TRBV6-5 to TRBJ1-2; D uncertain. CDR3 size: 15 residues. The germline V gene has CDR1 MNHEY and CDR2 SVGAGI. V was shortened by 6 bases and J by 4 bases, with 18 bases between the two germline ends. The CDR3 is CASSRGVGSSYGYTF. DNA of the CDR3: TGTGCCAGCAGCCGCGGAGTCGGGAGTTCCTATGGCTACACCTTC.

This clone occurred once. The chain combines TRBV27 with TRBJ2-3; 11 nucleotides agree with TRBD2. V lost 5 bases, J lost 3 bases, and 7 bases stayed unmatched. Germline V lookup: CDR1 MNHEY, CDR2 SMNVEV (reference sequence). This CDR3 comprises 16 residues. The CDR3 here is CASSILAGGKTDTQYF. In DNA, the CDR3 is TGTGCCAGCAGTATTTTAGCGGGGGGGAAGACAGATACGCAGTATTTT.

The gene calls are TRBV2 and TRBJ2-1, with 7 bases identical to TRBD1. The V and J ends lost 4 bases and 9 bases, in that order; junction bases with no gene match: 6. Germline assignment: CDR1 SNHLY and CDR2 FYNNEI. The CDR3 spans 13 residues. CDR3 sequence: CASSGQGGGEQFF. The CDR3 bases are TGTGCCAGCAGTGGACAGGGCGGCGGTGAGCAGTTCTTC.

This rearrangement joins TRBV15 to TRBJ1-1, with no clear D. Germline V gene sequence: CDR1 LNHNV, CDR2 YYDKDF (reference sequence). This CDR3 comprises 13 residues. V lost 0 bases to trimming and J lost 7 bases, with 9 bases between them. CDR3 in DNA: TGTGCCACCAGCAGAGATTCGGAGATTGAAGCTTTCTTT. It specifies CATSRDSEIEAFF.

The chain links TRBV7-9 to TRBJ1-5; 9 bases fit TRBD1. Germline trimming cut 5 bases from V and 5 bases from J; bases unmatched to any gene: 4. The CDR3 consists of 14 residues. Germline CDR1 and CDR2: SEHNR and FQNEAQ (reference sequence). The CDR3 DNA reads as TGTGCCAGCAGCCGACAGGGGGGCTATCAGCCCCAGCATTTT. Translated, it gives CASSRQGGYQPQHF.

V and J are TRBV18 and TRBJ1-4, with 7 bases that match TRBD1. In germline, CDR1 is KGHSH, CDR2 LQKENI. The CDR3 consists of 15 residues. V dropped 3 bases and J dropped 5; count of bases not matched to a gene: 6. This CDR3 is CASSPPGQRNEKLFF. The CDR3 DNA sequence: TGTGCCAGCTCACCCCCGGGACAGCGAAATGAAAAACTGTTTTTT.